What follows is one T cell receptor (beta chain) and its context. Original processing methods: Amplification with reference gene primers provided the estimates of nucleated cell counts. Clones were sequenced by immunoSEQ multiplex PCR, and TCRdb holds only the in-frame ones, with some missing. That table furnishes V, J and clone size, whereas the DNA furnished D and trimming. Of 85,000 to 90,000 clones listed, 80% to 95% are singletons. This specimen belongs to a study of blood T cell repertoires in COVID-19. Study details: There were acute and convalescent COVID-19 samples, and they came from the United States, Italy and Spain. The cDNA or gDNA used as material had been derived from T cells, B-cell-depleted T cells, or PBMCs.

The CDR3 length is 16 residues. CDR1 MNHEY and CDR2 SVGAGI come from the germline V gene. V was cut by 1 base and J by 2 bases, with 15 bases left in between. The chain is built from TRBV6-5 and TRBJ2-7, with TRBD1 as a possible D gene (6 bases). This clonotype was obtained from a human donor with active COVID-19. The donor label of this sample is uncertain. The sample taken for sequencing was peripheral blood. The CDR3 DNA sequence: TGTGCCAGCAGTTACTTGGGGGCCGTCGACCCCTACGAGCAGTACTTC. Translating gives CASSYLGAVDPYEQYF.